This is a list of T cell receptor beta chains from one sample in a study of blood T cell repertoires in COVID-19. Libraries were prepared by immunoSEQ multiplex PCR; TCRdb keeps only in-frame clonotypes and omits some of them. The table has more than 200,000 clones, roughly 85% seen once; the top ten hold roughly 3%. Sequencing was done on a sample of peripheral blood. These TCRs come from a man aged 18 to 30 with active or convalescent COVID-19. The CDR3 runs from the conserved cysteine through the conserved F or W. A D gene is named only where the DNA matches it firmly. Clone size is shown for a subset of rows, as once, few, many or a class of expanded clone.

v_gene	abundance	len	j_gene	d_gene	CDR3nt	CDR3aa
TRBV5-6	.	14	TRBJ2-5	TRBD1	TGTGCCAGCAGCCCCGGGACAGGGAGGGAGACCCAGTACTTC	CASSPGTGRETQYF
TRBV24-1	.	17	TRBJ2-1	TRBD2	TGTGCCACCAGTGACTCGGGCGGGGGGCACTCCTACAATGAGCAGTTCTTC	CATSDSGGGHSYNEQFF
TRBV6-5	.	11	TRBJ1-2	.	TGTGCCAGCAGTTACCCCGGTGGCTACACCTTC	CASSYPGGYTF
TRBV7-2	few	14	TRBJ1-2	.	TGTGCCAGCAGCGGTGTATACGGAACAGTGAGCTACACCTTC	CASSGVYGTVSYTF
TRBV30	.	14	TRBJ1-1	.	TGTGCCTGGATGGGAGGGACCCAGAACACTGAAGCTTTCTTT	CAWMGGTQNTEAFF
TRBV3-1/TRBV3-2	.	15	TRBJ1-2	.	TGTGCCAGCAGCCAAGATTCGGTGCAGGGAAATGGCTACACCTTC	CASSQDSVQGNGYTF
TRBV7-2	.	16	TRBJ1-6	TRBD1	TGTGCCAGCAGCTTAGCGCCGGGACAGGTTATTTCACCCCTCCACTTT	CASSLAPGQVISPLHF
TRBV9	.	15	TRBJ1-3	.	TGTGCCAGCAGCGCCCAGGGTGGCGCTGGAAACACCATATATTTT	CASSAQGGAGNTIYF
TRBV5-1	.	16	TRBJ2-5	TRBD2	TGCGCCAGCAGCTTGATCAGCGGGATTAGGAAAGAGACCCAGTACTTC	CASSLISGIRKETQYF
TRBV2	.	15	TRBJ2-1	.	TGTGCCAGCAGTGGAGCCGGCGGGATACACAATGAGCAGTTCTTC	CASSGAGGIHNEQFF
TRBV5-5	once	19	TRBJ2-2	.	TGTGCCAGCAGCTTGATCTTCTGGCAGTCCAGGGGAAGTGCCGGGGAGCTGTTTTTT	CASSLIFWQSRGSAGELFF
TRBV7-9	.	13	TRBJ1-2	.	TGTGCCAGCATGGAGTGGGGGGGTAGTGGCTACACCTTC	CASMEWGGSGYTF
TRBV5-6	.	14	TRBJ2-4	TRBD2	TGTGCCAGCAGCTACGGGACTAGCTTAGTCATTCAGTACTTC	CASSYGTSLVIQYF
TRBV5-5	.	16	TRBJ1-6	TRBD1	TGTGCCAGCAGCTACACCGGGACAGGGACCGGTTCACCCCTCCACTTT	CASSYTGTGTGSPLHF
TRBV5-4	.	14	TRBJ2-5	TRBD1	TGTGCCAGCAGCTTGGGGGGGACAGAAGAGACCCAGTACTTC	CASSLGGTEETQYF
TRBV9	once	15	TRBJ1-5	TRBD1	TGTGCCAGCAGCGTAGGGACAGGAATCAATCAGCCCCAGCATTTT	CASSVGTGINQPQHF
TRBV6-6	.	14	TRBJ2-7	.	TGTGCCAGCAGTTACAGGGGGAGCTCCTACGAGCAGTACTTC	CASSYRGSSYEQYF
TRBV11-2	.	18	TRBJ2-1	.	TGTGCCAGCAGCTTCCTTCGGGGGAGAGAAAGCTCCTACAATGAGCAGTTCTTC	CASSFLRGRESSYNEQFF
TRBV9	.	14	TRBJ1-1	.	TGTGCCAGCAGCGTAGGGCCAGAGAACACTGAAGCTTTCTTT	CASSVGPENTEAFF
TRBV14	.	15	TRBJ2-4	.	TGTGCCAGCAGCCAAGTCGGAACTAGTTCTAACATTCAGTACTTC	CASSQVGTSSNIQYF
TRBV7-2	.	13	TRBJ1-1	.	TGTGCCAGCAGCTTCGAGAAGCTCACTGAAGCTTTCTTT	CASSFEKLTEAFF
TRBV6-5	many	15	TRBJ2-1	TRBD2	TGTGCCAGCAGTCCCACTAGCGGGGACTACAATGAGCAGTTCTTC	CASSPTSGDYNEQFF
TRBV6-2/TRBV6-3	.	13	TRBJ1-1	.	TGTGCCAGCAGTGGGACACTGAACACTGAAGCTTTCTTT	CASSGTLNTEAFF
TRBV10-3	once	10	TRBJ2-7	.	TGTGCCACCGGACATCACGAGCAGTACTTC	CATGHHEQYF
TRBV6-4	.	15	TRBJ2-3	TRBD2	TGTGCCAGCAGTGACAGGGCGGGAGGGCCAGATACGCAGTATTTT	CASSDRAGGPDTQYF
TRBV3-1/TRBV3-2	.	12	TRBJ2-1	.	TGTGCCAGCTCGCGGGGCACCAATGAGCAGTTCTTC	CASSRGTNEQFF